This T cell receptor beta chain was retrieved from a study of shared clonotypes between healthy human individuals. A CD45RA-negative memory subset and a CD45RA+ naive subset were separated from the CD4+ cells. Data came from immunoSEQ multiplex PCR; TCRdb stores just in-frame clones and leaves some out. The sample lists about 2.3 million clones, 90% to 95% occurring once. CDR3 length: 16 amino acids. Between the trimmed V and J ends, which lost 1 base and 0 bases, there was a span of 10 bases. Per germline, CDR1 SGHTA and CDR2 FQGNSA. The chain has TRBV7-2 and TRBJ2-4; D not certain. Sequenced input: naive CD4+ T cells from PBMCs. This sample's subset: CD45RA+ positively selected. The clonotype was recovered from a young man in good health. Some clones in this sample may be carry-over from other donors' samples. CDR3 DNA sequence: TGTGCCAGCAGCTTAGACCCCACGGGAGCCAAAAACATTCAGTACTTC. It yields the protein CASSLDPTGAKNIQYF.